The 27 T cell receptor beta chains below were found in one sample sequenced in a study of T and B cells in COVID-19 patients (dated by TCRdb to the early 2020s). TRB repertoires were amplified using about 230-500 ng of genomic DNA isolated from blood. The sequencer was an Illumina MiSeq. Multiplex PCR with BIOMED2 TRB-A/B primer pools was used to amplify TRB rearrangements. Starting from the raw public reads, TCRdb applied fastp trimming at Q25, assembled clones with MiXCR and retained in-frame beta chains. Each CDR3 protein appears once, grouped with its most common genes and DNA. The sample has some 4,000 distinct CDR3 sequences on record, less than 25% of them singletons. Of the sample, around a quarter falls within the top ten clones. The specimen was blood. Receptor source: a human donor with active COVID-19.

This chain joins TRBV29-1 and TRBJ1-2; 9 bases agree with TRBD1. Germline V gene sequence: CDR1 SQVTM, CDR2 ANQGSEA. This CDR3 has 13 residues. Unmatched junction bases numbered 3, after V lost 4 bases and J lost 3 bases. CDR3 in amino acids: CSVGDRVDYGYTF. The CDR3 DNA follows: TGCAGCGTTGGGGACAGGGTCGACTATGGCTACACCTTC.

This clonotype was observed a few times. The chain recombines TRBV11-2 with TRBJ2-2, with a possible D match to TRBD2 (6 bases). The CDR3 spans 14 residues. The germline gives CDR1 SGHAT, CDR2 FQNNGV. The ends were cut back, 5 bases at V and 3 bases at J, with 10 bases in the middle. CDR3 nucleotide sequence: TGTGCCAGCAGCGTTAGCGGACACACCGGGGAGCTGTTTTTT. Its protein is CASSVSGHTGELFF.

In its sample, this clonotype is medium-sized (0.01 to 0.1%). This CDR3 reads CASQGYYEQYF. The DNA for the CDR3 is TGTGCCAGCCAGGGTTACTACGAGCAGTACTTC. J is TRBJ2-7 and V is TRBV6-2 or TRBV6-3, with D perhaps matching TRBD1 (5 bases). Germline values: CDR1 MNHEY, CDR2 SVGEGT. Trimming pared 8 bases from V and 3 bases from J, leaving 8 bases between. The CDR3 runs 11 residues.

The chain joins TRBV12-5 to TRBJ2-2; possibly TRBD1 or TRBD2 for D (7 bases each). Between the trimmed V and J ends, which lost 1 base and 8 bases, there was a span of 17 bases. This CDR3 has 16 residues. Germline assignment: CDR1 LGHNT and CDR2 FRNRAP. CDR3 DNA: TGTGCTAGTGGTTTGGATCAGGGGAGGGGGCCTGGGGAGCTGTTTTTT. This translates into CASGLDQGRGPGELFF.

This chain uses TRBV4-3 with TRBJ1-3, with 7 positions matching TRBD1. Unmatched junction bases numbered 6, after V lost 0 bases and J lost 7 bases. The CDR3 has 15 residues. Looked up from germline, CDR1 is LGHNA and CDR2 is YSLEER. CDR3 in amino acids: CASSQDMAGGNTIYF. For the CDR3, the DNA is TGCGCCAGCAGCCAAGATATGGCAGGGGGGAACACCATATATTTT.

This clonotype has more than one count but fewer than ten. As DNA, the CDR3 is TGCAGTGCTAGAGATGGCCAGCGGCTCACAGATACGCAGTATTTT. This translates into CSARDGQRLTDTQYF. The chain has TRBV20-1 and TRBJ2-3; possibly TRBD2 for D (5 bases). This CDR3 has 15 amino acids. With 0 bases removed from V and 2 bases from J, the gap between germline ends came to 12 bases. CDR1 is DFQATT, CDR2 SNEGSKA, per germline (reference sequence).

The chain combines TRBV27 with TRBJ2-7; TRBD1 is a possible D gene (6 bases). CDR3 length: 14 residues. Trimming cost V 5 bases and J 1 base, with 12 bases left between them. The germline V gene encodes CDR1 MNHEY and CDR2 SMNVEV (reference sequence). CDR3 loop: CASSPGTPSYEQYF. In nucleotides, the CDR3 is TGTGCCAGCAGTCCGGGGACACCTTCCTACGAGCAGTACTTC.

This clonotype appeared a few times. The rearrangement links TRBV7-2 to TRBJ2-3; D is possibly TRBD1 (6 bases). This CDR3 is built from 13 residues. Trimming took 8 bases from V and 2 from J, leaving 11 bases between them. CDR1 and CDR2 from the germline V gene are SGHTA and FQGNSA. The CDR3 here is CASPGQNTDTQYF. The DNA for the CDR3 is TGTGCCAGCCCAGGACAGAACACAGATACGCAGTATTTT.

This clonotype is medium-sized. CDR3 coding DNA: TGTGCCAGCAGTTCGGACTGGAAGGCGCGCGAGCAGTACTTC. The encoded protein is CASSSDWKAREQYF. This chain links TRBV12-3 or TRBV12-4 with TRBJ2-7, with TRBD2 as a possible D gene (5 bases). The CDR3 consists of 14 residues. V was cut by 4 bases and J by 6 bases, with 16 bases left in between.

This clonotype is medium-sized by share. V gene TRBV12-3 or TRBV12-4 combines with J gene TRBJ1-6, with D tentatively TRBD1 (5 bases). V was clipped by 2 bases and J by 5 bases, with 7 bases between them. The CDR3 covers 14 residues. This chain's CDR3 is CASSLTRDNSPLHF. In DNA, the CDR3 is TGTGCCAGCAGTTTAACCAGGGATAATTCACCCCTCCACTTT.

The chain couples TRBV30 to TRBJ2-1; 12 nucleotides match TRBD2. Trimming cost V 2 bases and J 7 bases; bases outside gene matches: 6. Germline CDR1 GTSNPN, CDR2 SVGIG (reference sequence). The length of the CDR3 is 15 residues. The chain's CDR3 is CAWSSTLAGGNEQFF. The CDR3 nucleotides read TGTGCCTGGAGTTCGACCCTAGCGGGAGGGAATGAGCAGTTCTTC. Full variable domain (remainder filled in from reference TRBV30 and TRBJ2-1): SQTIHQWPATLVQPVGSPLSLECTVEGTSNPNLYWYRQAAGRGLQLLFYSVGIGQISSEVPQNLSASRPQDRQFILSSKKLLLSDSGFYLCAWSSTLAGGNEQFFGPGTRLTVL.

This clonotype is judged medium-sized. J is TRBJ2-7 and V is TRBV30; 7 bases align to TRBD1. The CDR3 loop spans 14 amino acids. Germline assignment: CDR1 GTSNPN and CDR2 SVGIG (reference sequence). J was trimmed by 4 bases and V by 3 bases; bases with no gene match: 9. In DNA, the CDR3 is TGTGCCTGGAGGCGACAGGGAGCTGGGTACGAGCAGTACTTC. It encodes CAWRRQGAGYEQYF.

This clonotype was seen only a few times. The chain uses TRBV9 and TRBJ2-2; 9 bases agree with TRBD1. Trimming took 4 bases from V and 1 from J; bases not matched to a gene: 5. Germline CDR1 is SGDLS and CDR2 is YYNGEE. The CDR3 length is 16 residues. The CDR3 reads CASSSAGQGNTGELFF. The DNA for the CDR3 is TGTGCCAGCAGCTCGGCGGGACAGGGGAACACCGGGGAGCTGTTTTTT.

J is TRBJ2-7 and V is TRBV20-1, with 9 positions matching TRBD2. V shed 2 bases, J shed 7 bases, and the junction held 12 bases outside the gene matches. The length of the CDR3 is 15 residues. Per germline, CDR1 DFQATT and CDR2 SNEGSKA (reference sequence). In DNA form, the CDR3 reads TGCAGTGCTAGACGCGGGACTAGCCCTCGAGGGGAGCAGTACTTC. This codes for CSARRGTSPRGEQYF.

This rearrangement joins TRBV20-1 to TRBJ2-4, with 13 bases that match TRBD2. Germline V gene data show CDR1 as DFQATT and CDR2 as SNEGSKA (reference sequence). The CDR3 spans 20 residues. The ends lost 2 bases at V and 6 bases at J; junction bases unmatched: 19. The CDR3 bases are TGCAGTGCTAGACCATCAAACAACAGACTAGCGGGAGGACCATTAAACATTCAGTACTTC. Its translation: CSARPSNNRLAGGPLNIQYF.

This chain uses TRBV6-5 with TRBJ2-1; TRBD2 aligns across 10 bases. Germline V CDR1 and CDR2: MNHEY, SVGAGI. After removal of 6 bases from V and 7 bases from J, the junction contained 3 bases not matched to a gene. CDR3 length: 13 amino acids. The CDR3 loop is CASRTGLANEQFF. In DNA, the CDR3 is TGTGCCAGCAGGACGGGACTAGCGAATGAGCAGTTCTTC.

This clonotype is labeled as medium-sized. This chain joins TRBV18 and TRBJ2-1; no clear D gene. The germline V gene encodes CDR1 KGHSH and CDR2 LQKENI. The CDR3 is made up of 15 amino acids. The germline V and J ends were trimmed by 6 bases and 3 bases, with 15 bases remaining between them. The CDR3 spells CASSPAYVNYNEQFF. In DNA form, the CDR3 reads TGTGCCAGCTCGCCTGCGTACGTCAACTACAATGAGCAGTTCTTC.

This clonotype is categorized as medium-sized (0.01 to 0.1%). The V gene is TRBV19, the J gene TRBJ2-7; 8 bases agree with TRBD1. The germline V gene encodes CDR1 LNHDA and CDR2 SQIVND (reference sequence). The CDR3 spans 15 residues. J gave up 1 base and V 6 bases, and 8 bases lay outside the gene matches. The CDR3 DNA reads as TGTGCCAGTAGAAAGACAGGGGCGGGTTCCTACGAGCAGTACTTC. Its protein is CASRKTGAGSYEQYF.

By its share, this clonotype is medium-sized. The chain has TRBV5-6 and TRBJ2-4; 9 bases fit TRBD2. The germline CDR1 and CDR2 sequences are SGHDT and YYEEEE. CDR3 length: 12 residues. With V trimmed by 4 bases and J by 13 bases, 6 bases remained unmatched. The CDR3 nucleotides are TGTGCCAGCAGCATAAATAGCGGGAGCCAGTACTTC. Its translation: CASSINSGSQYF. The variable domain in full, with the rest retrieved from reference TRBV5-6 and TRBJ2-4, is DAGVTQSPTHLIKTRGQQVTLRCSPKSGHDTVSWYQQALGQGPQFIFQYYEEEERQRGNFPDRFSGHQFPNYSSELNVNALLLGDSALYLCASSINSGSQYFGAGTRLSVL.

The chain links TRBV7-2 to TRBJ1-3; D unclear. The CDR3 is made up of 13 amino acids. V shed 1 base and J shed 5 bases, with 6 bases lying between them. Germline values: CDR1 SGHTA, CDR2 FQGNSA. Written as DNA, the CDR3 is TGTGCCAGCAGCTTAGAGCAACGAAACACCATATATTTT. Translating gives CASSLEQRNTIYF.

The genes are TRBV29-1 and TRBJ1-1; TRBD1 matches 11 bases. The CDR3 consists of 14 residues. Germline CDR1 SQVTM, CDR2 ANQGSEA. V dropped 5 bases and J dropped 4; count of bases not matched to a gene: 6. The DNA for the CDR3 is TGCAGCGTTAGAGCCGGGACAGGGGGCACTGAAGCTTTCTTT. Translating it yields CSVRAGTGGTEAFF.

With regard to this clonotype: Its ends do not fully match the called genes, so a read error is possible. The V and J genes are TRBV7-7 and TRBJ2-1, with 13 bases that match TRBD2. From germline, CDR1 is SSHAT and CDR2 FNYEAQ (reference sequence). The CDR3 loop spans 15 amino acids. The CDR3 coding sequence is TGTGCTAGCAGCGAACTAGCGGGAGGGCCGGGTGAGCAGTTCTTC. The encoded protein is CASSELAGGPGEQFF.

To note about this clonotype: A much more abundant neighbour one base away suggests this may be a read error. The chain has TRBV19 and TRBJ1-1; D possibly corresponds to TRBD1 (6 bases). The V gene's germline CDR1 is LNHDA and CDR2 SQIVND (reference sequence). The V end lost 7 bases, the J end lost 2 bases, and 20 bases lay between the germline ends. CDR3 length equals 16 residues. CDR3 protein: CASKGGGGRINTEAFF. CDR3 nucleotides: TGTGCCAGTAAGGGGGGTGGAGGAAGGATTAACACTGAAGCTTTCTTT.

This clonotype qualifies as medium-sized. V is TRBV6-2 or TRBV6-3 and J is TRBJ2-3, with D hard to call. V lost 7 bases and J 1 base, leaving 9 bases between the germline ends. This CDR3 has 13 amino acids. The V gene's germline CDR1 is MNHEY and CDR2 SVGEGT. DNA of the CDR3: TGTGCCAGCAAGGCAGACGGCACAGATACGCAGTATTTT. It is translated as CASKADGTDTQYF.

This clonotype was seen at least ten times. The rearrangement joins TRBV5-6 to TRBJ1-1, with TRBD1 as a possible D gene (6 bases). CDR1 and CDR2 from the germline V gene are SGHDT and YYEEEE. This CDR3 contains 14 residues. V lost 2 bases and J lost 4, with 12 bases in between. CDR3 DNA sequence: TGTGCCAGCAGCTTAGGACAGCGCGGCACTGAAGCTTTCTTT. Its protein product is CASSLGQRGTEAFF. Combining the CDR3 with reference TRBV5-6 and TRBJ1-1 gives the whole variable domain DAGVTQSPTHLIKTRGQQVTLRCSPKSGHDTVSWYQQALGQGPQFIFQYYEEEERQRGNFPDRFSGHQFPNYSSELNVNALLLGDSALYLCASSLGQRGTEAFFGQGTRLTVV.

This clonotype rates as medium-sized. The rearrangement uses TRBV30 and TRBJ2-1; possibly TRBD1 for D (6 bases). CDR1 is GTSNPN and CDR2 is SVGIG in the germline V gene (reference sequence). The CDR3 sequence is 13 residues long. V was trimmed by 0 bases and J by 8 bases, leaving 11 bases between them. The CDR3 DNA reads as TGTGCCTGGAGTGTACGAGGGGGATATGAGCAGTTCTTC. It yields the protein CAWSVRGGYEQFF.

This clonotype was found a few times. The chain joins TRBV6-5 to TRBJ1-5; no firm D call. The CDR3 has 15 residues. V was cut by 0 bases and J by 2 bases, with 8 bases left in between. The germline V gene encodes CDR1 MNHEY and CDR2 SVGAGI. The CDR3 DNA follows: TGTGCCAGCAGTTACTCGAACGCTGGCAATCAGCCCCAGCATTTT. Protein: CASSYSNAGNQPQHF.